This passage covers 32 T cell receptor beta chains from one sample sequenced in a study of early T cells in non-severe SARS-CoV-2 infection. TCRdb re-called the 5' RACE reads with MiXCR, one entry per CDR3 protein. Of 60,000 or so distinct CDR3 sequences in the sample, over 9.5% are singletons; the top ten hold approximately 10%. Input material: whole blood. These receptors were obtained from an adult who was a healthcare worker with PCR-confirmed SARS-CoV-2 infection or an uninfected control (not recorded which).

This clonotype was recorded a few times. The chain employs TRBV5-1 and TRBJ1-6, with 7 nucleotides matching TRBD1. After removal of 1 base from V and 7 bases from J, the junction contained 8 bases not matched to a gene. The CDR3 sequence is 16 residues long. Germline-derived CDR1 and CDR2 are SGHRS and YFSETQ. CDR3 amino acids: CASSLTVTGTNSPLHF. Written as DNA, the CDR3 is TGCGCCAGCAGCTTGACAGTGACAGGGACGAATTCACCCCTCCACTTT.

Many counts were recorded for this clonotype. This chain connects TRBV20-1 to TRBJ2-1, with D maybe TRBD2 (6 bases). This CDR3 region has 15 residues. Trimming took off 5 bases at V and 8 bases at J, with 22 bases between the two ends. Germline V lookup: CDR1 DFQATT, CDR2 SNEGSKA (reference sequence). The CDR3 sequence: CSAPPAGIAGHEQFF. The CDR3 DNA sequence: TGCAGTGCTCCACCCGCGGGGATAGCCGGACATGAGCAGTTCTTC.

Ten or more counts support this clonotype. V usage is TRBV7-6 and J usage is TRBJ1-1; perhaps TRBD1 as D (5 bases). Germline lookup yields CDR1 SGHVS and CDR2 FNYEAQ. The CDR3 length is 15 residues. V lost 4 bases and J lost 4, with 16 bases in between. The CDR3: CASSSDPQASTEAFF. The CDR3 nucleotides read TGTGCCAGCAGCTCAGACCCACAGGCTAGCACTGAAGCTTTCTTT.

J is TRBJ2-7 and V is TRBV7-2; no firm D call. The CDR3 totals 13 residues. Trimming pared 5 bases from V and 6 bases from J, leaving 14 bases between. CDR1 and CDR2 (germline): SGHTA, FQGNSA. In DNA form, the CDR3 reads TGTGCCAGCAGCCCCTATGGGGTTGGCGAGCAGTACTTC. As protein: CASSPYGVGEQYF.

Ten or more counts support this clonotype. At one end the junction does not follow the germline gene, possibly because of a read error. This chain links TRBV7-7 with TRBJ2-1, with D perhaps TRBD1 (6 bases). The CDR3 spans 16 residues. CDR1 and CDR2 from the germline V gene are SSHAT and FNYEAQ (reference sequence). The DNA of the CDR3 is TGTGCTAGCAGCTCCGTTTGGGGGCGTGTCAGTAATGAGCAGTTCTTC. It is translated as CASSSVWGRVSNEQFF.

The chain links TRBV7-3 to TRBJ2-5; D could derive from TRBD1 or TRBD2 (5 bases each). The V gene's germline CDR1 is SGHTA and CDR2 FQGTGA. Trimming pared 5 bases from V and 1 base from J, leaving 8 bases between. This CDR3 is 13 amino acids long. CDR3: CASSRDPQETQYF. The DNA for the CDR3 is TGTGCCAGCAGCCGGGACCCCCAAGAGACCCAGTACTTC. Full variable domain (outside the CDR3, taken from reference TRBV7-3 and TRBJ2-5): GAGVSQTPSNKVTEKGKYVELRCDPISGHTALYWYRQSLGQGPEFLIYFQGTGAADDSGLPNDRFFAVRPEGSVSTLKIQRTERGDSAVYLCASSRDPQETQYFGPGTRLLVL.

This rearrangement joins TRBV20-1 to TRBJ1-6; TRBD1 is a possible D gene (6 bases). Per the germline V gene, CDR1 is DFQATT and CDR2 is SNEGSKA (reference sequence). This CDR3 contains 17 residues. The V end was cut by 0 bases, the J end by 2 bases, with 14 bases between. CDR3 residues: CSARDHGRGTYNSPLHF. The CDR3 nucleotides are TGCAGTGCTAGAGATCACGGCAGGGGAACCTATAATTCACCCCTCCACTTT.

CDR3 in amino acids: CSVVALAEYNEQFF. The CDR3 nucleotides read TGCAGCGTTGTTGCGCTAGCGGAGTACAATGAGCAGTTCTTC. V usage is TRBV29-1 and J usage is TRBJ2-1; 7 bases agree with TRBD2. The CDR3 sequence is 14 residues long. Germline values: CDR1 SQVTM, CDR2 ANQGSEA. The junction had 7 bases not matched to a gene; V was cut back by 4 bases and J by 4 bases.

In its sample, this clonotype was seen many times. V is TRBV5-6 and J is TRBJ2-7; 9 bases are a match to TRBD1. This CDR3 region has 14 residues. In germline, CDR1 is SGHDT, CDR2 YYEEEE. The trim removed 4 bases at V and 8 bases at J, leaving 10 bases unmatched. The CDR3 DNA reads as TGTGCCAGCAGCGCAACCGGGACAGGGAGCAAGCAGTACTTC. Amino acids: CASSATGTGSKQYF.

The gene calls are TRBV11-2 and TRBJ2-5; the match to TRBD1 covers 10 bases. V shed 4 bases, J shed 2 bases, and the junction held 4 bases outside the gene matches. The CDR3 runs to 15 residues. Germline V gene data show CDR1 as SGHAT and CDR2 as FQNNGV. The CDR3 DNA reads TGTGCCAGCAGCTCGGGACAGGGGAGGCAAGAGACCCAGTACTTC. As protein: CASSSGQGRQETQYF.

This clonotype was counted ten times or more. The V call is TRBV6-6, the J call TRBJ1-2, with D perhaps TRBD1 (6 bases). Germline V lookup: CDR1 MNHNY, CDR2 SVGAGI (reference sequence). Trimming stripped 2 bases from V and 2 bases from J, with 9 bases between. The CDR3 sequence is 14 residues long. DNA for the CDR3: TGTGCCAGCAGTTACCCAGGGGTAAACTATGGCTACACCTTC. It is translated as CASSYPGVNYGYTF.

The CDR3 reads CALNWGSEAFF. The CDR3, as DNA: TGTGCCCTAAACTGGGGCAGCGAAGCTTTCTTT. This chain connects TRBV6-1 to TRBJ1-1; possible D gene TRBD1, 5 bases. This CDR3 has 11 amino acids. The V gene lost 11 bases and the J gene lost 8 bases, with 15 bases spanning the gap. Per germline, CDR1 MNHNS and CDR2 SASEGT.

CDR3 amino acids: CASSDHTEAFF. DNA for the CDR3: TGTGCCAGCAGTGACCACACTGAAGCTTTCTTT. The V and J genes are TRBV6-6 and TRBJ1-1; D remains unclear. V lost 5 bases, J lost 3 bases, and 4 bases lay in between. This CDR3 comprises 11 residues. Germline loops: CDR1 MNHNY, CDR2 SVGAGI (reference sequence).

This clonotype was counted ten times or more. This chain connects TRBV4-1 to TRBJ1-2; the D gene is possibly TRBD1 (6 bases). This CDR3 spans 12 amino acids. Germline V gene sequence: CDR1 MGHRA, CDR2 YSYEKL. V dropped 5 bases and J dropped 5 bases, with 9 bases sitting between them. The CDR3 protein is CASSSTGYGYTF. The CDR3 nucleotides are TGCGCCAGCAGCTCCACAGGGTATGGCTACACCTTC.

The chain recombines TRBV10-2 with TRBJ1-6; D is unresolved. CDR3 length equals 15 residues. CDR1 is WSHSY, CDR2 SAAADI, per germline. The CDR3 coding sequence is TGCGCTACCCTCGGATTGAGCTCCTATAATTCACCCCTCCACTTT. It codes for CATLGLSSYNSPLHF.

This clonotype was seen ten or more times. The chain links TRBV3-1 to TRBJ2-7; D possibly uses TRBD1 or TRBD2 (5 bases each). This CDR3 has 12 residues. CDR1 LGHDT and CDR2 YNNKEL come from the germline V gene (reference sequence). With 11 bases removed from V and 6 bases from J, the gap between germline ends came to 17 bases. This CDR3 reads CASGAHLAEQYF. The CDR3 DNA follows: TGTGCCTCCGGGGCCCACCTGGCCGAGCAGTACTTC.

The J gene is TRBJ1-1, the V gene TRBV27; 7 bases agree with TRBD1. V shed 3 bases and J 5 bases; nucleotides not matched to a gene: 9. This CDR3 has 15 residues. Germline V CDR1 and CDR2: MNHEY, SMNVEV (reference sequence). DNA of the CDR3: TGTGCCAGCAGTTTCCCGGCAGGGGGAGGAACTGAAGCTTTCTTT. Its translation: CASSFPAGGGTEAFF.

Details on this clonotype: A much larger clonotype is one base distant, so this may be a read error. The chain uses TRBV20-1 and TRBJ2-1; TRBD2 agrees at 10 bases. Per germline, CDR1 DFQATT and CDR2 SNEGSKA (reference sequence). The CDR3 spans 15 residues. CDR3 in DNA: TGCAGTGCTGCGAGCGGGAGGGGGTCCTACAATAAGCAGTTCTTC. Its translation: CSAASGRGSYNKQFF.

The chain uses TRBV28 and TRBJ2-1; D gene unclear. The CDR3 consists of 12 residues. Trimming cost V 10 bases and J 6 bases, with 13 bases left between them. CDR1 is MDHEN and CDR2 is SYDVKM in the germline V gene. The CDR3 reads CATCDTGNEQFF. Written as DNA, the CDR3 is TGTGCCACCTGTGACACTGGCAATGAGCAGTTCTTC. The whole variable domain, filled in from reference TRBV28 and TRBJ2-1, reads DVKVTQSSRYLVKRTGEKVFLECVQDMDHENMFWYRQDPGLGLRLIYFSYDVKMKEKGDIPEGYSVSREKKERFSLILESASTNQTSMYLCATCDTGNEQFFGPGTRLTVL.

This clonotype was counted ten times or more. The gene calls are TRBV12-3 or TRBV12-4 and TRBJ2-7; a possible D gene is TRBD1 (6 bases). Deletions cut 7 bases from V and 6 bases from J, with 10 bases between. This CDR3 has 11 residues. The CDR3 DNA reads as TGTGCCAGCAAGGGGGTGTCCGAGCAGTACTTC. This codes for CASKGVSEQYF.

This clonotype was counted many times. The chain carries TRBV12-5 and TRBJ1-1; no definite D call. Germline loops: CDR1 LGHNT, CDR2 FRNRAP. Trimming left V 5 bases short and J 6 bases short, with 13 bases between. The CDR3 runs 13 residues. This CDR3 reads CASGPEVGAEAFF. CDR3 bases: TGTGCTAGTGGTCCCGAAGTTGGAGCTGAAGCTTTCTTT.

This clonotype appeared many times. V usage is TRBV5-1 and J usage is TRBJ2-3; 7 nucleotides line up with TRBD1. J lost 4 bases, V lost 3 bases, and 2 bases had no gene match. The length of the CDR3 is 13 residues. CDR1 and CDR2 (germline): SGHRS, YFSETQ. For the CDR3, the DNA is TGCGCCAGCAGCTGGGACAGATCAGATACGCAGTATTTT. The encoded protein is CASSWDRSDTQYF.

V usage is TRBV27 and J usage is TRBJ2-1; 12 nucleotides align to TRBD2. Germline lookup yields CDR1 MNHEY and CDR2 SMNVEV (reference sequence). The junction had 11 bases not matched to a gene; V was cut back by 5 bases and J by 9 bases. The CDR3 sequence is 16 residues long. The CDR3 DNA is TGTGCCAGCAGTCCGTATCCTAGCGGGAGGGGTAGTGAGCAGTTCTTC. This sequence encodes CASSPYPSGRGSEQFF.

The table lists this clonotype with many counts. V is TRBV5-6 and J is TRBJ1-1; 7 nucleotides match TRBD1. This CDR3 has 14 residues. V lost 4 bases to trimming and J lost 4 bases; unmatched junction nucleotides: 7. Germline lookup yields CDR1 SGHDT and CDR2 YYEEEE. For the CDR3, the DNA is TGTGCCAGCAGCACCGACAGGGTTGTCACTGAAGCTTTCTTT. Its translation: CASSTDRVVTEAFF. The variable domain in full, completed from reference TRBV5-6 and TRBJ1-1, reads DAGVTQSPTHLIKTRGQQVTLRCSPKSGHDTVSWYQQALGQGPQFIFQYYEEEERQRGNFPDRFSGHQFPNYSSELNVNALLLGDSALYLCASSTDRVVTEAFFGQGTRLTVV.

In its sample, this clonotype was seen many times. The chain combines TRBV27 with TRBJ2-1; 7 positions match TRBD2. CDR3 length: 13 residues. Germline V gives CDR1 MNHEY, CDR2 SMNVEV (reference sequence). V lost 5 bases and J lost 9; bases outside the gene matches: 7. The CDR3 here is CASSPTLAGEQFF. DNA of the CDR3: TGTGCCAGCAGTCCGACCTTAGCGGGTGAGCAGTTCTTC.

V is TRBV6-2 or TRBV6-3 and J is TRBJ1-1; D is perhaps TRBD1 (6 bases). V gave up 10 bases and J gave up 4 bases, with 16 bases separating them. The CDR3 sequence is 13 residues long. Germline lookup yields CDR1 MNHEY and CDR2 SVGEGT. CDR3 in amino acids: CAIRSTRGTEAFF. The CDR3, as DNA: TGTGCCATCCGGAGCACCAGGGGCACTGAAGCTTTCTTT.

The chain joins TRBV3-1 to TRBJ2-1, with 7 positions matching TRBD2. Germline V gene sequence: CDR1 LGHDT, CDR2 YNNKEL (reference sequence). The CDR3 sequence is 13 residues long. J was trimmed by 15 bases and V by 0 bases; bases with no gene match: 8. CDR3 bases: TGTGCCAGCAGCCAAGATGGGAGGGGAGTCTGGTTCTTC. This gives the protein CASSQDGRGVWFF.

The sample holds a few counts of this clonotype. V usage is TRBV15 and J usage is TRBJ2-1; 7 bases line up with TRBD2. The CDR3 runs 13 residues. Germline V gene data show CDR1 as LNHNV and CDR2 as YYDKDF (reference sequence). Trimming took 5 bases from V and 6 from J; bases not matched to a gene: 4. CDR3 region: CATSGLVTNEQFF. The CDR3 DNA follows: TGTGCCACCAGCGGACTAGTGACCAATGAGCAGTTCTTC.

This clonotype has at least ten counts. This rearrangement joins TRBV7-3 to TRBJ1-1; perhaps TRBD1 as D (6 bases). The CDR3 sequence is 13 residues long. V gave up 7 bases and J gave up 5 bases, with 14 bases separating them. Germline V lookup: CDR1 SGHTA, CDR2 FQGTGA. The DNA for the CDR3 is TGTGCCAGCAAAGAAGGGGGTCGGACTGAAGCTTTCTTT. It encodes CASKEGGRTEAFF. Variable domain in full (rest from reference TRBV7-3 and TRBJ1-1): GAGVSQTPSNKVTEKGKYVELRCDPISGHTALYWYRQSLGQGPEFLIYFQGTGAADDSGLPNDRFFAVRPEGSVSTLKIQRTERGDSAVYLCASKEGGRTEAFFGQGTRLTVV.

In its sample, this clonotype was seen a few times. This rearrangement joins TRBV5-1 to TRBJ1-1, with D possibly matching TRBD1 (5 bases). Trimming left V 3 bases short and J 2 bases short, with 14 bases between. The CDR3 consists of 15 residues. Germline V gene data show CDR1 as SGHRS and CDR2 as YFSETQ. CDR3 bases: TGCGCCAGCAGCTGGGACCCCGGTATTAACACTGAAGCTTTCTTT. Amino acids: CASSWDPGINTEAFF.

This clonotype was seen ten or more times. The V call is TRBV29-1, the J call TRBJ2-1; TRBD2 aligns across 10 bases. The CDR3 loop spans 14 amino acids. J gave up 6 bases and V 4 bases, and 6 bases lay outside the gene matches. CDR1 SQVTM and CDR2 ANQGSEA come from the germline V gene. The CDR3 sequence: CSVGLAGGSNEQFF. In nucleotides, the CDR3 is TGCAGCGTTGGATTAGCGGGAGGATCCAATGAGCAGTTCTTC.

This chain links TRBV20-1 with TRBJ2-3, with D tentatively TRBD2 (5 bases). The germline V gene encodes CDR1 DFQATT and CDR2 SNEGSKA (reference sequence). The V end was cut by 1 base, the J end by 3 bases, with 14 bases between. The length of the CDR3 is 15 residues. In nucleotides, the CDR3 is TGCAGTGCTAGAGGCGCCGAGGGAGAGACAGATACGCAGTATTTT. Amino acid sequence: CSARGAEGETDTQYF.